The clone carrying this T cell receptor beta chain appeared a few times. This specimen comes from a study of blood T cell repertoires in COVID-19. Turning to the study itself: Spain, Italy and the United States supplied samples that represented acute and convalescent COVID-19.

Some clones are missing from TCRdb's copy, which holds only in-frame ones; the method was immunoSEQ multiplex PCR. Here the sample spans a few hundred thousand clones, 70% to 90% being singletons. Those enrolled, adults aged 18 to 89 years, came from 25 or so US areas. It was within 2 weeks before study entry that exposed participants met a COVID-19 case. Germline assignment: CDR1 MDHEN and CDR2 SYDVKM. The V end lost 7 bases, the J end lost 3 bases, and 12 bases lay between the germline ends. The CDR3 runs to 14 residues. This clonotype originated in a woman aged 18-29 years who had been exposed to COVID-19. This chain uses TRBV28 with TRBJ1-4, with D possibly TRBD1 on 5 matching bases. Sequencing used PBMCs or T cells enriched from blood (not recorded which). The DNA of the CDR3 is TGTGCCAGCACCCTGGGGCCTCCTAATGAAAAACTGTTTTTT. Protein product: CASTLGPPNEKLFF.